These 17 T cell receptor beta chains came from one sample sequenced in a study of blood T cell repertoires in COVID-19. Generated by immunoSEQ multiplex PCR, the TCRdb table keeps only in-frame clones and is missing some. The sample shows some 170,000 clones, about 78% of them seen only once. Input material: peripheral blood. Receptors were obtained from a woman aged 45-65 years with active or convalescent COVID-19.

V and J are TRBV6-1 and TRBJ1-6; 7 bases fit TRBD1. The CDR3 runs to 15 residues. Germline CDR1 MNHNS, CDR2 SASEGT. The ends lost 3 bases at V and 7 bases at J; junction bases unmatched: 6. This chain's CDR3 is CASSDRTGRNSPLHF. Written as DNA, the CDR3 is TGTGCCAGCAGTGACAGGACAGGTCGAAATTCACCCCTCCACTTT.

Only a few counts were recorded for this clone. V and J are TRBV5-6 and TRBJ1-1, with TRBD1 as a possible D gene (6 bases). The V end was cut by 3 bases, the J end by 5 bases, with 17 bases between. CDR1 is SGHDT, CDR2 YYEEEE, per germline. The CDR3 has 15 amino acids. The CDR3 DNA sequence: TGTGCCAGCAGCTGGGAGGGGGGGCTTCGAACTGAAGCTTTCTTT. It is translated as CASSWEGGLRTEAFF.

The genes are TRBV7-9 and TRBJ1-2, with D possibly being TRBD1 (5 bases). CDR1 and CDR2 from the germline V gene are SEHNR and FQNEAQ (reference sequence). The CDR3 spans 11 residues. V was shortened by 5 bases and J by 7 bases, with 8 bases between the two germline ends. CDR3 in amino acids: CASSLGGGYTF. The CDR3 DNA reads TGTGCCAGCAGCCTGGGGGGTGGCTACACCTTC.

This chain connects TRBV27 to TRBJ2-2; 9 bases align to TRBD1. This CDR3 is 14 amino acids long. V gave up 7 bases and J gave up 4 bases; unmatched junction bases: 4. Looked up from germline, CDR1 is MNHEY and CDR2 is SMNVEV (reference sequence). CDR3 sequence reads: CASTDRGITGELFF. In nucleotides, the CDR3 is TGTGCCAGCACCGACAGGGGGATCACCGGGGAGCTGTTTTTT.

The rearrangement links TRBV4-3 to TRBJ1-3; possibly TRBD1 for D (6 bases). This CDR3 is built from 15 residues. The germline gives CDR1 LGHNA, CDR2 YSLEER. Trimming took off 4 bases at V and 0 bases at J, with 10 bases between the two ends. DNA of the CDR3: TGCGCCAGCAGCCCCACAGGGCCCTCTGGAAACACCATATATTTT. Its protein is CASSPTGPSGNTIYF.

This chain uses TRBV4-3 with TRBJ1-6, with 7 nucleotides matching TRBD1. The germline gives CDR1 LGHNA, CDR2 YSLEER. V was pared by 3 bases and J by 0 bases, with 5 bases of the junction left unmatched. The CDR3 consists of 17 residues. The CDR3 is CASSQGQTSSYNSPLHF. The CDR3 bases are TGCGCCAGCAGCCAGGGACAGACGAGCTCCTATAATTCACCCCTCCACTTT.

The chain joins TRBV7-9 to TRBJ1-6; D not resolved. Trimming pared 2 bases from V and 5 bases from J, leaving 7 bases between. Germline CDR1 is SEHNR and CDR2 is FQNEAQ (reference sequence). The CDR3 length is 14 residues. CDR3 DNA: TGTGCCAGCAGCTTACCCGCAGATAATTCACCCCTCCACTTT. Its translation is CASSLPADNSPLHF.

The chain joins TRBV19 to TRBJ1-2; a possible D gene is TRBD1 (6 bases). CDR1 LNHDA and CDR2 SQIVND come from the germline V gene (reference sequence). CDR3 length equals 15 residues. Deletions cut 4 bases from V and 4 bases from J, with 16 bases between. The CDR3 spells CASSTRGNPFYGYTF. CDR3 sequence (DNA): TGTGCCAGTAGTACCAGGGGTAACCCTTTCTATGGCTACACCTTC.

The chain has TRBV19 and TRBJ1-6; D unresolved. The CDR3 extends over 17 amino acids. V was clipped by 1 base and J by 4 bases, with 14 bases between them. The germline V gene encodes CDR1 LNHDA and CDR2 SQIVND (reference sequence). CDR3 amino acids: CASSIVRSRGYNSPLHF. In nucleotides, the CDR3 is TGTGCCAGTAGTATAGTTAGGTCACGAGGATATAATTCACCCCTCCACTTT.

The chain recombines TRBV28 with TRBJ1-3; 9 bases agree with TRBD1. Germline-derived CDR1 and CDR2 are MDHEN and SYDVKM. The length of the CDR3 is 17 residues. V lost 2 bases to trimming and J lost 3 bases; unmatched junction nucleotides: 8. CDR3 sequence: CASSLNWGQGSGNTIYF. In DNA form, the CDR3 reads TGTGCCAGCAGTTTAAATTGGGGACAGGGAAGTGGAAACACCATATATTTT.

The rearrangement joins TRBV7-2 to TRBJ2-5; no clear D. This CDR3 spans 12 amino acids. Trimming shortened V by 3 bases and J by 5 bases, and 7 bases separated the two germline ends. CDR1 and CDR2 from the germline V gene are SGHTA and FQGNSA. The CDR3 nucleotides are TGTGCCAGCAGCTTTATGTCGGAGACCCAGTACTTC. This encodes CASSFMSETQYF.

The chain combines TRBV20-1 with TRBJ1-3, with 7 positions matching TRBD1. This CDR3 contains 15 residues. The germline CDR1 and CDR2 sequences are DFQATT and SNEGSKA (reference sequence). The trim removed 3 bases at V and 0 bases at J, leaving 5 bases unmatched. The DNA for the CDR3 is TGCAGTGCTAGTACTAGGGGGCCCTCTGGAAACACCATATATTTT. It is translated as CSASTRGPSGNTIYF.

This clone was counted between two and nine times. The chain couples TRBV20-1 to TRBJ2-5; tentatively, D is TRBD2 (6 bases). V was pared by 3 bases and J by 5 bases, with 7 bases between. This CDR3 is 11 amino acids long. Germline CDR1 DFQATT, CDR2 SNEGSKA (reference sequence). The CDR3 DNA follows: TGCAGTGCTAGGCGGGATGAGACCCAGTACTTC. It specifies CSARRDETQYF.

This clone was observed a handful of times. The V call is TRBV9, the J call TRBJ2-3, with 13 bases lining up with TRBD2. There are 16 residues in the CDR3. Germline lookup yields CDR1 SGDLS and CDR2 YYNGEE. V trimming: 3 bases; J trimming: 5 bases; junction bases outside the gene matches: 6. The CDR3 nucleotides read TGTGCCAGCAGCGAGGAAGGACTAGCGGGAGTAGATACGCAGTATTTT. Amino acid sequence: CASSEEGLAGVDTQYF.

This clone was found a few times. The chain combines TRBV5-1 with TRBJ1-4, with D hard to call. V dropped 2 bases and J dropped 7 bases, with 12 bases sitting between them. In germline, CDR1 is SGHRS, CDR2 YFSETQ. The CDR3 spans 14 residues. The CDR3 spells CASSFNGESEKLFF. The CDR3 DNA is TGCGCCAGCAGCTTTAACGGGGAGAGTGAAAAACTGTTTTTT.

This clone turned up a few times. This chain connects TRBV10-3 to TRBJ1-2; 8 positions agree with TRBD1. Germline CDR1 ENHRY, CDR2 SYGVKD. The V and J ends lost 7 bases and 4 bases, in that order; junction bases with no gene match: 8. This CDR3 contains 14 residues. The CDR3 protein is CAINQGASSYGYTF. Written as DNA, the CDR3 is TGTGCCATCAACCAGGGGGCGAGCAGCTATGGCTACACCTTC.

The V gene is TRBV19, the J gene TRBJ2-5; D is undetermined. The ends were cut back, 3 bases at V and 3 bases at J, with 8 bases in the middle. The CDR3 length is 13 residues. Germline V gene sequence: CDR1 LNHDA, CDR2 SQIVND (reference sequence). This CDR3 reads CASSINGEETQYF. The CDR3 DNA sequence: TGTGCCAGTAGTATCAACGGTGAAGAGACCCAGTACTTC.